The entry that follows covers one T cell receptor (beta chain) sequence. The data are from a study of CD8+CD57+ T cells in acquired aplastic anemia. The CDR3 runs to 14 residues. The ends lost 6 bases at V and 2 bases at J; junction bases unmatched: 8. CDR1 and CDR2 from the germline V gene are DFQATT and SNEGSKA (reference sequence). Both TCR beta VDJ combination and CDR3 sequence profiling were carried out. Genomic DNA was the template for this profiling. Via MiXCR, TCRdb re-called the reads, giving one row per CDR3 protein. The table has 250,000 to 300,000 distinct CDR3 sequences, 55% to 60% seen once.

The sequence came from a human donor with severe aplastic anemia or a healthy control (not recorded which). This chain uses TRBV20-1 with TRBJ2-7; TRBD1 aligns across 9 bases. Sequencing used sorted CD4+, CD8+, or CD8+CD57+ T cells (not recorded which) from PBMCs. The CDR3 here is CSATGTGNPYEQYF. Here the CDR3 DNA reads TGCAGTGCAACCGGGACAGGGAACCCCTACGAGCAGTACTTC.